This T cell receptor (beta chain) was observed in a study of shared clonotypes between healthy human individuals. Study-wide background: Per donor, three plates held CD4 naive cells, three held CD4 memory, two held CD8 naive and one held CD8 memory.

It was CD45RO-negative cells, positively selected for CCR7, that made up naive CD8 cells, with terminally differentiated effector memory CD45RA+ cells excluded. Per germline, CDR1 SEHNR and CDR2 FQNEAQ (reference sequence). Unmatched junction bases numbered 11, after V lost 7 bases and J lost 5 bases. This CDR3 comprises 14 residues. Genomic DNA from each subset was divided evenly over several immunoSEQ plates. Assay used: immunoSEQ multiplex PCR; TCRdb lists only in-frame clones, some missing. In the table there are over 800,000 clones, approximately 92% of which are singletons. This receptor was taken from a man aged 25-40 years in good health. The chain combines TRBV7-9 with TRBJ2-7; 7 nucleotides align to TRBD2. The sample taken for sequencing was naive CD8+ T cells sorted from blood. CDR3 nucleotide sequence: TGTGCCAGCACCTCGGGGGGAGCCGCGGACGAGCAGTACTTC. This codes for CASTSGGAADEQYF.